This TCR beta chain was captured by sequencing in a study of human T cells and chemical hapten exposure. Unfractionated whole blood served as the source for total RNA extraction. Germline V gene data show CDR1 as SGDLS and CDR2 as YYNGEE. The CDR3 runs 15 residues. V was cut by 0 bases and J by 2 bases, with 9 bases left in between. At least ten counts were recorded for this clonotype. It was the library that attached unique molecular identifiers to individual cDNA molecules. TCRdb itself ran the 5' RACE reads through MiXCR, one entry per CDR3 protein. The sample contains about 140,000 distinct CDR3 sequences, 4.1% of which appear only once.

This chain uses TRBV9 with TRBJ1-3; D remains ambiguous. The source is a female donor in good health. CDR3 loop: CASSVGTDPGNTIYF. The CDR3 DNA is TGTGCCAGCAGCGTAGGGACCGACCCTGGAAACACCATATATTTT.